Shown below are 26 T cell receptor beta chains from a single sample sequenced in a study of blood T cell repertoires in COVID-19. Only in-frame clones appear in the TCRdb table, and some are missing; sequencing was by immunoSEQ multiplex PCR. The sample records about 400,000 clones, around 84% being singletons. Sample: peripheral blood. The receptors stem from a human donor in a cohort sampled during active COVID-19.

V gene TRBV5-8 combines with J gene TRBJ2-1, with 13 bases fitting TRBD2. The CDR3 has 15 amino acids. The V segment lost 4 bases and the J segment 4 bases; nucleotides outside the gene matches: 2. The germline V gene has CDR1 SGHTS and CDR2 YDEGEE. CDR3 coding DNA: TGTGCCAGCAGCCGGACTAGCGGGAGTTACAATGAGCAGTTCTTC. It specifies CASSRTSGSYNEQFF.

The CDR3 loop reads CASSLGPGKGNNYGYTF. The CDR3 DNA sequence: TGTGCCAGCAGCTTAGGTCCGGGGAAGGGAAACAACTATGGCTACACCTTC. This sequence joins TRBV7-9 and TRBJ1-2; D gene unclear. The germline V gene encodes CDR1 SEHNR and CDR2 FQNEAQ (reference sequence). Trimming removed 1 base from V and 2 bases from J, with 17 bases in between. The length of the CDR3 is 17 residues. The entire variable domain, with the rest obtained from reference TRBV7-9 and TRBJ1-2, is as follows: DTGVSQNPRHKITKRGQNVTFRCDPISEHNRLYWYRQTLGQGPEFLTYFQNEAQLEKSRLLSDRFSAERPKGSFSTLEIQRTEQGDSAMYLCASSLGPGKGNNYGYTFGSGTRLTVV.

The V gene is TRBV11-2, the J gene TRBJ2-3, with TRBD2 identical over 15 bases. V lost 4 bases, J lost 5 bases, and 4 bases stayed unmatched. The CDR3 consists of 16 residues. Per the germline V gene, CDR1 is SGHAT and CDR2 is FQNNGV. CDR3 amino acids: CASSWTSGRALDTQYF. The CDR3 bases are TGTGCCAGCAGCTGGACTAGCGGGAGGGCTCTAGATACGCAGTATTTT.

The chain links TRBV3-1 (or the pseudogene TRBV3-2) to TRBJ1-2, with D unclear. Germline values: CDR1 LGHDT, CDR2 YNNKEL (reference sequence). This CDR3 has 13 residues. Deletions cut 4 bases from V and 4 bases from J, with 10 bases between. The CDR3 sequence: CASSPGISYGYTF. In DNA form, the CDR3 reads TGTGCCAGCAGCCCCGGGATCTCCTATGGCTACACCTTC.

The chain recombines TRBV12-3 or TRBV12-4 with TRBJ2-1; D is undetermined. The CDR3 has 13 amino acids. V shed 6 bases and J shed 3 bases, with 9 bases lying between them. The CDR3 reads CASSRVFYNEQFF. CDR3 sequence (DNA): TGTGCCAGCAGCCGGGTTTTCTACAATGAGCAGTTCTTC.

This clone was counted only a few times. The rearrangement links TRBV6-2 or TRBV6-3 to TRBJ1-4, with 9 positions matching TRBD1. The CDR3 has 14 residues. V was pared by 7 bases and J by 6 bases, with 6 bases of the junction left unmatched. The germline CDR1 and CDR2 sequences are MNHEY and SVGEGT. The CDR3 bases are TGTGCCAGCACCCCGACAGGGGGTCATGAAAAACTGTTTTTT. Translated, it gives CASTPTGGHEKLFF.

For the CDR3, the DNA is TGTGCCAGCAGCTTGTTTGGTAGCGTCGTATCAAGGAGGCAGAGTGAGCAGTTCTTC. As protein: CASSLFGSVVSRRQSEQFF. The gene calls are TRBV5-6 and TRBJ2-1; D might be TRBD2 (5 bases). There are 19 residues in the CDR3. Looked up from germline, CDR1 is SGHDT and CDR2 is YYEEEE. Trimming shortened V by 1 base and J by 9 bases, and 29 bases separated the two germline ends. Filled out from reference TRBV5-6 and TRBJ2-1, the complete variable domain reads DAGVTQSPTHLIKTRGQQVTLRCSPKSGHDTVSWYQQALGQGPQFIFQYYEEEERQRGNFPDRFSGHQFPNYSSELNVNALLLGDSALYLCASSLFGSVVSRRQSEQFFGPGTRLTVL.

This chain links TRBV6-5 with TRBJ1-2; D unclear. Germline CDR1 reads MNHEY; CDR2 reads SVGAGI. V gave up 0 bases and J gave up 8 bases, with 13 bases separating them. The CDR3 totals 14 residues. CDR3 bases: TGTGCCAGCAGTTACTCGATCTCAGCGGGCGGCTACACCTTC. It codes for CASSYSISAGGYTF.

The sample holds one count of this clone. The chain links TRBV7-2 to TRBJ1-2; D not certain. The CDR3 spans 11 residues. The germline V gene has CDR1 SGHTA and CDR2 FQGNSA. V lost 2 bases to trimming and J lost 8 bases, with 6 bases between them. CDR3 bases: TGTGCCAGCAGCTTAACTTTAGGCTACACCTTC. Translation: CASSLTLGYTF.

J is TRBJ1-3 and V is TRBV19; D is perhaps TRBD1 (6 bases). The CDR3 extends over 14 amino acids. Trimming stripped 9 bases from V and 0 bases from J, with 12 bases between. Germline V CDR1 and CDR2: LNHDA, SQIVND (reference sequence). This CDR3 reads CASADRRSGNTIYF. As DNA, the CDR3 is TGTGCCAGCGCCGACAGGCGCTCTGGAAACACCATATATTTT.

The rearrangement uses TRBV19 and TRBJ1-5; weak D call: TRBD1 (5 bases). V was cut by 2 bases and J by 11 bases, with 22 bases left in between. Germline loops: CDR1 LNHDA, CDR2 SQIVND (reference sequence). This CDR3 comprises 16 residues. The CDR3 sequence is CASSIQTVTTASAQHF. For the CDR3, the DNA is TGTGCCAGTAGTATACAGACAGTCACAACAGCATCAGCCCAGCATTTT.

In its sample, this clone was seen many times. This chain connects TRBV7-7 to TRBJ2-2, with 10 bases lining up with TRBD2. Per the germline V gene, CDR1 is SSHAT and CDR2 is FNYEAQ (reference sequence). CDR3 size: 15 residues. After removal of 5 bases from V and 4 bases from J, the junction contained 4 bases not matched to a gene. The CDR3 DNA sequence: TGTGCCAGCAGCCCCAGGACTAGCGGCACCGGGGAGCTGTTTTTT. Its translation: CASSPRTSGTGELFF.

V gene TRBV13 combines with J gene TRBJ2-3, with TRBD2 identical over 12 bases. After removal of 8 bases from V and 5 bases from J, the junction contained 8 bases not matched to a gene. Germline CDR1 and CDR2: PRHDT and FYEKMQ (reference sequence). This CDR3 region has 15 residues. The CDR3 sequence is CASSGLAGGQDTQYF. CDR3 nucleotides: TGTGCCAGCTCAGGTCTAGCGGGGGGGCAAGATACGCAGTATTTT.

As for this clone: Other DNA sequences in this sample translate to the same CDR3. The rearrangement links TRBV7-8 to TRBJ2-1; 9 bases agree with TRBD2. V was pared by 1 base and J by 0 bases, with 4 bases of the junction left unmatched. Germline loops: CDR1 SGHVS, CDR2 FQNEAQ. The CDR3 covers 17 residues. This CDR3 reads CASSLVGGRASYNEQFF. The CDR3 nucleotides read TGTGCCAGCAGCTTAGTAGGCGGGAGGGCCTCCTACAATGAGCAGTTCTTC.

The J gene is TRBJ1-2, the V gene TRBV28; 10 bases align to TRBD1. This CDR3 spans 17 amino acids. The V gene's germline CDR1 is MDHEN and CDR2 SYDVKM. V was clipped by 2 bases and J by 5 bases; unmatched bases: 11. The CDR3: CASSLPGQGYLGYGYTF. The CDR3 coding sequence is TGTGCCAGCAGTTTACCGGGACAGGGGTACCTGGGGTATGGCTACACCTTC.

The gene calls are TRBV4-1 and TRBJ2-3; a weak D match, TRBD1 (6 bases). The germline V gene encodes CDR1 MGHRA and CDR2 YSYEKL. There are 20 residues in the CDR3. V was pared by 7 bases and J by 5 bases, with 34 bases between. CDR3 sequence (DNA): TGCGCCAGCACAAAGGTGGAGCGAGGGGCCCGGGACACCAAGCGAGATACGCAGTATTTT. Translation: CASTKVERGARDTKRDTQYF.

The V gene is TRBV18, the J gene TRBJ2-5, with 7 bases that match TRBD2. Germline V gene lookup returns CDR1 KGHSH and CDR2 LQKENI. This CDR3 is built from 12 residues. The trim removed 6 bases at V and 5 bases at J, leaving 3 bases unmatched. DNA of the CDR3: TGTGCCAGCTCGTCCGGGGGGGAGACCCAGTACTTC. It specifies CASSSGGETQYF.

CDR3 sequence reads: CASSRVNTEAFF. For the CDR3, the DNA is TGTGCCAGCAGCCGGGTGAACACTGAAGCTTTCTTT. The V gene is TRBV28, the J gene TRBJ1-1; no clear D gene. This CDR3 is built from 12 residues. The V gene lost 6 bases and the J gene lost 0 bases, with 5 bases spanning the gap. The germline V gene encodes CDR1 MDHEN and CDR2 SYDVKM.

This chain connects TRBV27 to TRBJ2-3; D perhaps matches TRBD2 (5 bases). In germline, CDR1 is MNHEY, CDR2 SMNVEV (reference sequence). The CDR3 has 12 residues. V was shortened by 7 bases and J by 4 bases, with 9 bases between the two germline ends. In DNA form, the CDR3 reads TGTGCCAGCAAGGGAGCTGCAGATACGCAGTATTTT. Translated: CASKGAADTQYF.

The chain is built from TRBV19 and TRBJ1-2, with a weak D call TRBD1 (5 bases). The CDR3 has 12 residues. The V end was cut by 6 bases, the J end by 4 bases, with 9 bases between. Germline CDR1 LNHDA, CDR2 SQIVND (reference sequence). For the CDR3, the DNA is TGTGCCAGTAGGGGGACTCCCTATGGCTACACCTTC. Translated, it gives CASRGTPYGYTF.

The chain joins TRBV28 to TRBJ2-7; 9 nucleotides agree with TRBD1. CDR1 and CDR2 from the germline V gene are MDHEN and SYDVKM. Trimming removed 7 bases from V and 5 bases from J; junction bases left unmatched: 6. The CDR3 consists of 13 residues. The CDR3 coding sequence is TGTGCCAGCATGGGGACAGGGTACGACGAGCAGTACTTC. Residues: CASMGTGYDEQYF.

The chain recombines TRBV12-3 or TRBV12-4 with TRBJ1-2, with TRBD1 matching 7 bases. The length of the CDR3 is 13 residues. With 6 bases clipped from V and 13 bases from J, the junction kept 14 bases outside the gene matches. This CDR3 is CASSPTRTGLVTF. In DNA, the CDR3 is TGTGCCAGCAGCCCTACCAGGACAGGCCTCGTCACCTTC.

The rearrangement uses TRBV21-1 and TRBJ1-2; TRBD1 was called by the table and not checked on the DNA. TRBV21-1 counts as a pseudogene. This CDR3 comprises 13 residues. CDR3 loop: CASSAQGLWGYTF. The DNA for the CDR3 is TGTGCCAGCAGCGCACAGGGCTTGTGGGGCTACACCTTC.

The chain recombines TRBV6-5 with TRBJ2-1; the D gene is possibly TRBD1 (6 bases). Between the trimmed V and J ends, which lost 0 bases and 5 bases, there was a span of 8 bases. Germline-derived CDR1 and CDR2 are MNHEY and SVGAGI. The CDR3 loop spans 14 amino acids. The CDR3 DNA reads TGTGCCAGCAGTTACTCGGCAGGGGACAATGAGCAGTTCTTC. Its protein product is CASSYSAGDNEQFF.

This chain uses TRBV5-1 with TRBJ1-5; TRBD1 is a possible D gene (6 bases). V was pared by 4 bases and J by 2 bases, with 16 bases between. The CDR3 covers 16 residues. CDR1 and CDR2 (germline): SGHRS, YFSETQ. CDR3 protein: CASSLTGMGGNQPQHF. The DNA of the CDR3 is TGCGCCAGCAGCCTCACAGGGATGGGTGGCAATCAGCCCCAGCATTTT.

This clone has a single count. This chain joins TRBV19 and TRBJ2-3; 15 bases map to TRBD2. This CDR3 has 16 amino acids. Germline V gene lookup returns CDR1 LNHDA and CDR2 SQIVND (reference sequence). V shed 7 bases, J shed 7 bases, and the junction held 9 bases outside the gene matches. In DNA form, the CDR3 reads TGTGCCAGTACCTCCGGACTAGCGGGAGGGCCCCATACGCAGTATTTT. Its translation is CASTSGLAGGPHTQYF.